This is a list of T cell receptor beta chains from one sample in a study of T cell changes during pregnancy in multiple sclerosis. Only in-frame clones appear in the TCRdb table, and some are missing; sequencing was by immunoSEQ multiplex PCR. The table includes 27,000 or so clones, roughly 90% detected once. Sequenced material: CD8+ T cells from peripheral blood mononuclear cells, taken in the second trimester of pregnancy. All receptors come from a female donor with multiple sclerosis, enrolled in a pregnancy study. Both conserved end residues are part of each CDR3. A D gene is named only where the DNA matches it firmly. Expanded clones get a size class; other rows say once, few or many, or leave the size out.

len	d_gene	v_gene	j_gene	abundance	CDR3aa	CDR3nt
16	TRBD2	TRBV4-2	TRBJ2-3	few	CASSQDRRGGPDTQYF	TGTGCCAGCAGCCAAGATCGGCGGGGGGGCCCAGATACGCAGTATTTT
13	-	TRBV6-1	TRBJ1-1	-	CASSEGPWPEAFF	TGTGCCAGCAGTGAAGGGCCGTGGCCTGAAGCTTTCTTT
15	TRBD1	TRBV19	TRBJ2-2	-	CASRWGQGSTGELFF	TGTGCCAGTAGATGGGGACAGGGCTCCACCGGGGAGCTGTTTTTT
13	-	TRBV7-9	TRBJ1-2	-	CASSPQARRGYTF	TGTGCCAGCAGCCCCCAAGCAAGGAGGGGCTACACCTTC
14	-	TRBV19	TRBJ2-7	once	CASRGTFSPYEQYF	TGTGCCAGTAGGGGGACTTTCTCCCCCTACGAGCAGTACTTC
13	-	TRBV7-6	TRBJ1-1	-	CASSSLLQGEAFF	TGTGCCAGCAGCTCCCTCCTCCAGGGTGAAGCTTTCTTT
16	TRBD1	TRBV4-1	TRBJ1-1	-	CASSHLNRGVNTEAFF	TGCGCCAGCAGCCATCTAAACAGGGGCGTGAACACTGAAGCTTTCTTT
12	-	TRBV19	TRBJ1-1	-	CASSIGGAGAFF	TGTGCCAGTAGTATAGGCGGCGCCGGAGCTTTCTTT
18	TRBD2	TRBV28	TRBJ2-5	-	CASSLPTKNLAEGETQYF	TGTGCCAGCAGTTTGCCGACTAAAAACCTAGCGGAGGGTGAGACCCAGTACTTC
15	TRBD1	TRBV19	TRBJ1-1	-	CASSLWTGGVTEAFF	TGTGCCAGTAGTCTCTGGACAGGCGGGGTCACTGAAGCTTTCTTT
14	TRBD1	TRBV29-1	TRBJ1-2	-	CSALFSDRDYGYTF	TGCAGCGCCCTATTTTCGGACAGGGACTATGGCTACACCTTC
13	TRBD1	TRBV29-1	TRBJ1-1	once	CSVEGGRGTEAFF	TGCAGCGTTGAAGGGGGCAGGGGGACTGAAGCTTTCTTT
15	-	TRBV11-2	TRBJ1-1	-	CASSLVGGGRTEAFF	TGTGCCAGCAGCTTAGTTGGGGGGGGCCGGACTGAAGCTTTCTTT
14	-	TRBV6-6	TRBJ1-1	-	CASRRTDMNTEAFF	TGTGCCAGCAGAAGGACAGACATGAACACTGAAGCTTTCTTT
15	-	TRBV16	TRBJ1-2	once	CASSQSEAGADGYTF	TGTGCCAGCAGCCAATCGGAGGCGGGGGCGGATGGCTACACCTTC
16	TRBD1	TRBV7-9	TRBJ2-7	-	CASSPGTGISSYEQYF	TGTGCCAGCAGCCCCGGGACAGGAATCAGCTCCTACGAGCAGTACTTC
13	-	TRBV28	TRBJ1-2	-	CASSLGRAYGYTF	TGTGCCAGCAGCCTAGGCAGGGCCTATGGCTACACCTTC
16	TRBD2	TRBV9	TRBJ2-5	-	CASSVEVAGGPETQYF	TGTGCCAGCAGCGTAGAGGTAGCGGGGGGGCCGGAGACCCAGTACTTC
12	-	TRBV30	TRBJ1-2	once	CAWSVYNYGYTF	TGTGCCTGGAGTGTTTATAACTATGGCTACACCTTC
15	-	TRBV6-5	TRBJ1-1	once	CASSTATAMNTEAFF	TGTGCCAGCAGCACTGCTACAGCTATGAACACTGAAGCTTTCTTT
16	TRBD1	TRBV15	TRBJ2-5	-	CATSRGTDRGPETQYF	TGTGCCACCAGCAGAGGAACAGACAGGGGCCCAGAGACCCAGTACTTC
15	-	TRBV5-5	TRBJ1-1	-	CASSLIGGGGTEAFF	TGTGCCAGCAGCTTGATCGGGGGAGGAGGCACTGAAGCTTTCTTT
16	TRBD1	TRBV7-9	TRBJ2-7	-	CASSLGGQGISYEQYF	TGTGCCAGCAGCTTGGGGGGACAGGGAATCTCCTACGAGCAGTACTTC
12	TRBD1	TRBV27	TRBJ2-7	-	CASSLGGQGQYF	TGTGCCAGCAGTTTGGGGGGACAGGGTCAGTACTTC
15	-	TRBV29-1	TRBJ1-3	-	CSVGGGSLLGDTIYF	TGCAGCGTTGGCGGGGGTTCACTCTTAGGGGACACCATATATTTT
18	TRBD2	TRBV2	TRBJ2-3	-	CASSPGLAGGSFRDTQYF	TGTGCCAGCAGTCCAGGACTAGCGGGGGGTTCCTTCCGAGATACGCAGTATTTT
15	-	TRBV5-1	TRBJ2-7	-	CASSLAAGTLYEQYF	TGCGCCAGCAGCTTGGCGGCAGGCACACTCTACGAGCAGTACTTC
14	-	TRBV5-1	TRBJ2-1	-	CASSEGVWDNEQFF	TGCGCCAGCAGCGAGGGGGTATGGGACAATGAGCAGTTCTTC
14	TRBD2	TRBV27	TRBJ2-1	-	CASRLAGAPGEQFF	TGTGCCAGCAGACTAGCGGGGGCCCCTGGTGAGCAGTTCTTC
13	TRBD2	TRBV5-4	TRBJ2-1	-	CASSGGLALEQFF	TGTGCCAGCAGCGGCGGACTAGCGTTAGAGCAGTTCTTC
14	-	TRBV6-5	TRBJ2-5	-	CASSYSGVGETQYF	TGTGCCAGCAGTTACTCAGGGGTAGGAGAGACCCAGTACTTC
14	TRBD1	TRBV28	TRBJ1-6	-	CASSWTGTNSPLHF	TGTGCCAGCAGTTGGACAGGAACGAATTCACCCCTCCACTTT
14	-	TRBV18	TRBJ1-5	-	CASSPTVSMKPQHF	TGTGCCAGCTCACCAACGGTATCGATGAAGCCCCAGCATTTT
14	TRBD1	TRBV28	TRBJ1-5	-	CASSSGQGDQPQHF	TGTGCCAGCAGTTCCGGACAGGGGGACCAGCCCCAGCATTTT
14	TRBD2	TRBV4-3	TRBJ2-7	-	CASSPRLAGYEQYF	TGCGCCAGCAGCCCTCGACTAGCGGGTTACGAGCAGTACTTC
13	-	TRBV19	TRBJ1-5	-	CASSIPPRQPQHF	TGTGCCAGTAGTATCCCCCCGAGGCAGCCCCAGCATTTT
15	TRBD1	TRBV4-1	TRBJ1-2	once	CASSQDFRGEYGYTF	TGCGCCAGCAGCCAAGATTTCAGGGGGGAATATGGCTACACCTTC
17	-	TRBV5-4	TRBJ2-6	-	CASSQVATSSGANVLTF	TGCGCCAGCAGCCAAGTAGCGACCTCCTCTGGGGCCAACGTCCTGACTTTC
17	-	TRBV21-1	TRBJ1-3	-	CASSKKRIRRAGNTIYF	TGTGCCAGCAGCAAAAAACGTATACGGAGAGCTGGAAACACCATATATTTT
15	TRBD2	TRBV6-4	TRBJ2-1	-	CASSDSSGGVNEQFF	TGTGCCAGCAGTGACTCAAGCGGGGGGGTAAATGAGCAGTTCTTC
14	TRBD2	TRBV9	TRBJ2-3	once	CASSTGGPTDTQYF	TGTGCCAGCAGCACGGGGGGTCCCACAGATACGCAGTATTTT
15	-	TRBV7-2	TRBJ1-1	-	CASSSPLFRGTEAFF	TGTGCCAGCAGCTCGCCCCTCTTCCGGGGCACTGAAGCTTTCTTT
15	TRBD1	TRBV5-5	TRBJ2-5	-	CASSRGQGNPETQYF	TGTGCCAGCAGCCGGGGACAGGGAAACCCAGAGACCCAGTACTTC
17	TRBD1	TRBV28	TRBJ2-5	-	CASSLWGQGVVTETQYF	TGTGCCAGCAGTTTATGGGGCCAGGGGGTTGTAACGGAGACCCAGTACTTC
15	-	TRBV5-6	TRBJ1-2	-	CASSGAGGRVDGYTF	TGTGCCAGCAGCGGTGCTGGGGGCAGGGTGGACGGCTACACCTTC
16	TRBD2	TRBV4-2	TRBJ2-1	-	CASSQSGAGDYNEQFF	TGTGCCAGCAGCCAGAGCGGGGCGGGGGACTACAATGAGCAGTTCTTC
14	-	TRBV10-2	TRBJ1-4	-	CASGEGCRMKNCFF	-